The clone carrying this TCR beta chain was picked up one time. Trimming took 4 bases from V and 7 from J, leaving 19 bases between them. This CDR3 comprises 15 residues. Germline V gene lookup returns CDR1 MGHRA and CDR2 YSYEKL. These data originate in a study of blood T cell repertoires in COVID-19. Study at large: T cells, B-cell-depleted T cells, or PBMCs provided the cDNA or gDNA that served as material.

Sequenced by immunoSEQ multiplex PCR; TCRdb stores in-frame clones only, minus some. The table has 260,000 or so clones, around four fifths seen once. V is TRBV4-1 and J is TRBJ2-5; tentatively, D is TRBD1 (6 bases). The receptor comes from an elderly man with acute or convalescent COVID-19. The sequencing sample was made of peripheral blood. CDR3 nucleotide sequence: TGCGCCAGCAGCCCCTGGACAGCAATGCAGGGGACCCAGTACTTC. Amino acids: CASSPWTAMQGTQYF.